A selection of T cell receptor beta chains follows, all from one sample in a study of cytomegalovirus exposure and HLA in healthy donors. Profiling relied on immunoSEQ multiplex PCR, and the TCRdb table lists in-frame clones only, not all of them. The sample has around 150,000 clones, roughly 82% seen once. Sequencing was performed on PBMCs. Every receptor here comes from a man over 45 in good health and CMV-seropositive. Both conserved end residues are part of each CDR3. The D gene is left open where the match is weak. Size is stated for part of the rows, as once, few or many counts, or as a class when the clone is expanded.

NA,TRBV18,TRBJ1-2,NA,CASSQATNYGYTF,TGTGCCAGCTCACAAGCCACTAACTATGGCTACACCTTC
TRBD1,TRBV11-2,TRBJ2-5,NA,CASSPIDQGAKGETQYF,TGTGCCAGCAGCCCCATAGATCAGGGGGCGAAGGGAGAGACCCAGTACTTC
NA,TRBV4-1,TRBJ1-3,NA,CASSQQGRSGNTIYF,TGCGCCAGCAGCCAACAGGGGCGCTCTGGAAACACCATATATTTT
TRBD1,TRBV15,TRBJ1-2,NA,CATSRDPTSGGSYGYTF,TGTGCCACCAGCAGAGATCCTACCTCAGGGGGCAGCTATGGCTACACCTTC
TRBD1,TRBV19,TRBJ2-2,few,CAGRDRNTGELFF,TGTGCCGGCCGGGACAGGAACACCGGGGAGCTGTTTTTT
TRBD2,TRBV6-1,TRBJ2-1,NA,CASSDQQREGPYNEQFF,TGTGCCAGCAGTGATCAGCAGCGGGAGGGGCCCTACAATGAGCAGTTCTTC
NA,TRBV7-2,TRBJ1-5,NA,CASSLPGRNQPQHF,TGTGCCAGCAGCTTACCGGGTCGGAATCAGCCCCAGCATTTT
NA,TRBV5-6,TRBJ1-6,NA,CASSRAGTHNSPLHF,TGTGCCAGCAGCAGGGCCGGGACACATAATTCACCCCTCCACTTT
NA,TRBV5-3,TRBJ1-1,NA,CARSLGPTVGEAFF,TGTGCCAGAAGCCTCGGTCCTACAGTGGGTGAAGCTTTCTTT
TRBD2,TRBV7-8,TRBJ2-2,once,CASSHPTSGRGAGELFF,TGTGCCAGCAGCCACCCGACTAGCGGGAGGGGAGCCGGGGAGCTGTTTTTT
NA,TRBV11-2,TRBJ1-5,NA,CASSISGSNQPQHF,TGTGCCAGCAGTATTTCGGGGAGCAATCAGCCCCAGCATTTT
NA,TRBV11-1,TRBJ1-6,NA,CASSARDSLTPLHF,TGTGCCAGCAGCGCCAGGGATTCCCTGACACCCCTCCACTTT
TRBD2,TRBV4-1,TRBJ2-2,once,CASTRASGGHGELFF,TGCGCCAGCACGCGGGCTAGCGGGGGTCACGGGGAGCTGTTTTTT
NA,TRBV5-4,TRBJ2-7,NA,CASSLDSPYEQYF,TGTGCCAGCAGCTTGGACAGCCCCTACGAGCAGTACTTC
NA,TRBV7-9,TRBJ1-1,NA,CASSLDSFTEAFF,TGTGCCAGCAGCTTGGACAGCTTCACTGAAGCTTTCTTT
TRBD2,TRBV10-2,TRBJ2-5,NA,CASGVTSEETQYF,TGCGCCAGCGGCGTCACTAGCGAAGAGACCCAGTACTTC
TRBD1,TRBV19,TRBJ1-5,once,CATTDRGRNQPQHF,TGTGCCACCACCGACAGGGGGAGGAATCAGCCCCAGCATTTT
TRBD1,TRBV30,TRBJ1-5,few,CAWSAGQGNQPQHF,TGTGCCTGGAGTGCCGGACAGGGGAACCAGCCCCAGCATTTT
NA,TRBV6-5,TRBJ2-2,few,CASSARGTGELFF,TGTGCCAGCAGTGCACGAGGCACCGGGGAGCTGTTTTTT
TRBD1,TRBV6-6,TRBJ2-7,NA,CASRPRTGYEQYF,TGTGCCAGCAGACCCCGGACAGGATACGAGCAGTACTTC
NA,TRBV7-9,TRBJ1-4,NA,CASSFGAWGGKLFF,TGTGCCAGCAGCTTCGGAGCCTGGGGAGGAAAACTGTTTTTT
TRBD1,TRBV30,TRBJ1-6,few,CAWSKRQGRNSPLHF,TGTGCCTGGAGTAAGCGACAGGGCCGAAATTCACCCCTCCACTTT
TRBD2,TRBV5-1,TRBJ2-5,NA,CASSASGRPQETQYF,TGCGCCAGCAGCGCGAGCGGGAGGCCTCAAGAGACCCAGTACTTC
NA,TRBV5-1,TRBJ2-7,NA,CASSLAAGYEQYF,TGCGCCAGCAGCTTGGCGGCAGGCTACGAGCAGTACTTC
TRBD2,TRBV6-5,TRBJ2-3,NA,CASSYQAGGPDTQYF,TGTGCCAGCAGTTACCAAGCGGGAGGCCCAGATACGCAGTATTTT
NA,TRBV5-1,TRBJ1-2,NA,CASSLGGLAGYTF,TGCGCCAGCAGCCTTGGGGGCCTCGCGGGCTACACCTTC
NA,TRBV6-5,TRBJ2-1,NA,CASSARGNEQFF,TGTGCCAGCAGTGCCAGAGGGAATGAGCAGTTCTTC
NA,TRBV5-8,TRBJ2-3,few,CASSLGPRRGGTQYF,TGTGCCAGCAGCTTGGGGCCCCGTAGGGGGGGCACGCAGTATTTT
NA,TRBV2,TRBJ2-2,few,CASSLQGSTGELFF,TGTGCCAGCAGTCTACAGGGCTCAACCGGGGAGCTGTTTTTT
NA,TRBV5-4,TRBJ2-7,NA,CASSASSSWAGYEQYF,TGTGCCAGCAGCGCTTCCTCGAGTTGGGCAGGCTACGAGCAGTACTTC
TRBD2,TRBV18,TRBJ2-1,NA,CASSRTSGSVEQFF,TGTGCCAGCTCACGGACTAGCGGGAGTGTAGAGCAGTTCTTC
TRBD1,TRBV5-6,TRBJ1-1,NA,CASSLDRDTEAFF,TGTGCCAGCAGCCTCGACAGGGACACTGAAGCTTTCTTT
NA,TRBV5-4,TRBJ2-5,NA,CASSLWDLEETQYF,TGTGCCAGCAGCCTCTGGGACTTAGAAGAGACCCAGTACTTC
TRBD2,TRBV4-2,TRBJ2-3,NA,CASSLLIRASGGIISTDTQYF,TGTGCCAGCAGCCTTTTGATTCGGGCTAGCGGGGGGATTATCTCCACAGATACGCAGTATTTT
NA,TRBV7-8,TRBJ2-1,NA,CASSRDSSSYNEQFF,TGTGCCAGCAGCCGGGATTCCAGCTCCTACAATGAGCAGTTCTTC